This entry lists 9 T cell receptor beta chains sequenced from one sample in a study of T cell responses to AZD1222 COVID-19 vaccine. Produced via immunoSEQ multiplex PCR; TCRdb's table is partial and in-frame only. Of around 140,000 clones listed, around 92% are singletons. Material: peripheral blood, obtained 28 days after the second AZD1222 dose. Source of these receptors: an adult who received the AZD1222 COVID-19 vaccine.

The V gene is TRBV12-3 or TRBV12-4, the J gene TRBJ1-2; no clear D gene. Trimming stripped 3 bases from V and 7 bases from J, with 9 bases between. This CDR3 region has 12 residues. The chain's CDR3 is CASSFSGSGYTF. CDR3 in DNA: TGTGCCAGCAGTTTCTCGGGATCTGGCTACACCTTC.

CDR3 nucleotide sequence: TGTGCCAGCCGACACTGGATGGGTTCCTACAATGAGCAGTTCTTC. Amino acids: CASRHWMGSYNEQFF. V usage is TRBV11-2 and J usage is TRBJ2-1; no clear D gene. The germline CDR1 and CDR2 sequences are SGHAT and FQNNGV. The V gene lost 8 bases and the J gene lost 1 base, with 15 bases spanning the gap. CDR3 length: 15 residues.

The table lists this clone with a count of one. In DNA, the CDR3 is TGTGCCAGCAGCTTAGACGCGGGGCGATGGTATGGCTACACCTTC. Its translation is CASSLDAGRWYGYTF. The chain uses TRBV7-9 and TRBJ1-2, with D possibly TRBD1 on 5 matching bases. The CDR3 has 15 residues. Trimming pared 1 base from V and 5 bases from J, leaving 14 bases between. Per germline, CDR1 SEHNR and CDR2 FQNEAQ (reference sequence).

The rearrangement joins TRBV7-9 to TRBJ1-2; possible D gene TRBD1, 5 bases. V dropped 5 bases and J dropped 8 bases, with 15 bases sitting between them. The germline V gene has CDR1 SEHNR and CDR2 FQNEAQ (reference sequence). This CDR3 has 13 amino acids. The CDR3 reads CASSPTGGWGYTF. Written as DNA, the CDR3 is TGTGCCAGCAGCCCAACGGGGGGATGGGGCTACACCTTC.

In DNA, the CDR3 is TGTGCCAGCAGTTGGGACTTAGGGCGTGGGGATGATACACCCCTCCACTTT. It yields the protein CASSWDLGRGDDTPLHF. This sequence joins TRBV6-2 or TRBV6-3 and TRBJ1-6; perhaps TRBD1 as D (5 bases). This CDR3 is 17 amino acids long. Trimming left V 4 bases short and J 11 bases short, with 24 bases between. The germline V gene has CDR1 MNHEY and CDR2 SVGEGT.

The chain has TRBV27 and TRBJ1-5; unclear D gene. V was trimmed by 3 bases and J by 2 bases, leaving 11 bases between them. The CDR3 totals 15 residues. Germline lookup yields CDR1 MNHEY and CDR2 SMNVEV (reference sequence). The DNA of the CDR3 is TGTGCCAGCAGTTTCCATGCGGGTGGCAATCAGCCCCAGCATTTT. It specifies CASSFHAGGNQPQHF.

The chain recombines TRBV7-3 with TRBJ1-1; 7 bases map to TRBD1. The V and J ends lost 4 bases and 6 bases, in that order; junction bases with no gene match: 11. The CDR3 sequence is 15 residues long. Germline V gene sequence: CDR1 SGHTA, CDR2 FQGTGA. The CDR3 loop is CASSSHRGRWSEAFF. CDR3 bases: TGTGCCAGCAGCTCGCACAGGGGTAGGTGGTCTGAAGCTTTCTTT.

The chain joins TRBV10-3 to TRBJ1-2; 9 nucleotides match TRBD1. Germline V gene lookup returns CDR1 ENHRY and CDR2 SYGVKD. The CDR3 contains 13 residues. The V segment lost 3 bases and the J segment 8 bases; nucleotides outside the gene matches: 4. In DNA form, the CDR3 reads TGTGCCATCAGTGAACAGGGGGCAAGAGGCTACACCTTC. It specifies CAISEQGARGYTF.

The rearrangement uses TRBV30 and TRBJ2-3; D possibly corresponds to TRBD2 (5 bases). Trimming took 2 bases from V and 2 from J, leaving 14 bases between them. The CDR3 is 15 residues long. The V gene's germline CDR1 is GTSNPN and CDR2 SVGIG (reference sequence). CDR3 in amino acids: CAWSKAGRFTDTQYF. The DNA for the CDR3 is TGTGCCTGGAGTAAGGCGGGCAGATTCACAGATACGCAGTATTTT. Based on the CDR3 plus reference TRBV30 and TRBJ2-3, the full variable domain is SQTIHQWPATLVQPVGSPLSLECTVEGTSNPNLYWYRQAAGRGLQLLFYSVGIGQISSEVPQNLSASRPQDRQFILSSKKLLLSDSGFYLCAWSKAGRFTDTQYFGPGTRLTVL.